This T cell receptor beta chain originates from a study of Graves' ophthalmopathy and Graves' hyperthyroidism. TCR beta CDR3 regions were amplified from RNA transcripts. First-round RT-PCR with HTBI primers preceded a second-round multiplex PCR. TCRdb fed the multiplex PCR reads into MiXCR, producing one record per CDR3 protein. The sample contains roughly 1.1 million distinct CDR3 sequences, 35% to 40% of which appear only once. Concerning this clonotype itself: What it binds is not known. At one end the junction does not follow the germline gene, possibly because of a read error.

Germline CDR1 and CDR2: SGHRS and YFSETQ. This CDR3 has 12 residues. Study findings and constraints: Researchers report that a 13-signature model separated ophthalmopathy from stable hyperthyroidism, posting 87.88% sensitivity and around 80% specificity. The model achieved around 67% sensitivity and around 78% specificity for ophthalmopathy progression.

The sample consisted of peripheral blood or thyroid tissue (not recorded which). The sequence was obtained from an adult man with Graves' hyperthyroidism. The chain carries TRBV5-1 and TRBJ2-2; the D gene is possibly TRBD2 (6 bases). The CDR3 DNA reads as TGCGCCAGCAGCAAGAACACCGGGGGGCTGTTTTTT. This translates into CASSKNTGGLFF.